This TCR beta chain was captured by sequencing in a study of shared clonotypes between healthy human individuals. Overall study findings and caveats: Memory subsets generally showed smaller estimated richness than naive subsets did.

Germline assignment: CDR1 GTSNPN and CDR2 SVGIG (reference sequence). The V gene lost 2 bases and the J gene lost 7 bases, with 12 bases spanning the gap. CDR3 length: 13 amino acids. As to this clone: Antigen specificity is unknown.

Samples underwent the assay at deep level. Sequenced by immunoSEQ multiplex PCR; TCRdb stores in-frame clones only, minus some. This sample has nearly 2 million clones, with less than 95% found just once. The naive CD8 subset, CD45RO-negative cells positively selected for CCR7, excluded terminally differentiated effector memory CD45RA+ cells. This receptor was taken from a man between 18 and 29 years old in good health. V usage is TRBV30 and J usage is TRBJ1-5; possibly TRBD1 for D (6 bases). The sample was naive CD8+ T cells sorted from blood. The CDR3 spells CAWSREGDQPQHF. The DNA for the CDR3 is TGTGCCTGGAGTCGTGAGGGGGACCAGCCCCAGCATTTT.